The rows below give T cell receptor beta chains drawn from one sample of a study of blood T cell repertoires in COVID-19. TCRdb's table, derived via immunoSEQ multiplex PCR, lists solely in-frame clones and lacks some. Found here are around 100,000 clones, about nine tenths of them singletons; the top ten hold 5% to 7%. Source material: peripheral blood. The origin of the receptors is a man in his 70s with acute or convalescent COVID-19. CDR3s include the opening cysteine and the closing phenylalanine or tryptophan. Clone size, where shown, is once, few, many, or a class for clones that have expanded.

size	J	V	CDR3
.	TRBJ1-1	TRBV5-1	CASSLRSLGGSATEAFF
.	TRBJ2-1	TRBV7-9	CASSPVGQGGEQFF
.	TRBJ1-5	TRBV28	CASSADRDRVNQPQHF
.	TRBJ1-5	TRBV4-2	CASSQDFAQSNQPQHF
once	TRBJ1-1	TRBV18	CASSPPVRVKGTEAFF
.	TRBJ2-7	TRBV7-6	CASSSYGTRSEQYF
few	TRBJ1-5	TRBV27	CASSTGGGQPQHF
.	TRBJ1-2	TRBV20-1	CSASTGYGYTF
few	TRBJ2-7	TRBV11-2	CASSLLSGQGYEQYF
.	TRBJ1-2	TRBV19	CASSIGGLTSTF
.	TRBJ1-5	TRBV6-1	CASSEARAGGAGQHF
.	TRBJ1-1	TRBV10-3	CAISELALNTEAFF
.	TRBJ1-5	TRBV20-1	CSARDRARQHF
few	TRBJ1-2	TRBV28	CASSAPGQTNYGYTF
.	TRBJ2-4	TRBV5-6	CASSRRSSSGIAKNIQYF
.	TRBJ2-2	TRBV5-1	CASSSTSGRVTGELFF
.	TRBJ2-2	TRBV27	CASSFRGVFTGELFF
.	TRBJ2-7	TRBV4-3	CASSQDLSGRGLYEQYF
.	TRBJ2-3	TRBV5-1	CASSYSGAPDTQYF
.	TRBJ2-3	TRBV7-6	CASSIGQVDTDTQYF
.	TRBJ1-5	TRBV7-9	CASSLSVGQGATQPQHF
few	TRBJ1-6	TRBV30	CAWSGGQGSDSPLHF
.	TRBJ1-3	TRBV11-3	CASSLGQVRSGNTIYF
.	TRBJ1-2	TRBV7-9	CASSLGHMVNYGYTF
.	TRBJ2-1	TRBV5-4	CASSFRDNEQFF
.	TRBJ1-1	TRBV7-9	CASSLGGTGAVLSTEAFF
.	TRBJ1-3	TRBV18	CASSLAASAGNTIYF
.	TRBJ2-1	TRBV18	CASSGGTSSYNEQFF
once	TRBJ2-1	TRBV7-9	CASSLAQSVDKQFF
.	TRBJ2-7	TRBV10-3	CAIRNHYYEQYF
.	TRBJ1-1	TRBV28	CASSATGTGGSEAFF
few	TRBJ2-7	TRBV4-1	CASSPARLVKADEQYF
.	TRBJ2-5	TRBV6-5	CASSYMGQQETQYF
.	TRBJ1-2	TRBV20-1	CSARADYGYTF
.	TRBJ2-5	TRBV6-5	CASSRAGAAETQYF
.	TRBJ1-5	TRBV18	CASSPGGYQPQHF
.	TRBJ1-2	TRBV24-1	CATSSGRGSYGYTF
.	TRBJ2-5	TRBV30	CAWNVGWLAGGRETQYF